This T cell receptor beta chain comes out of a study of T cells after yellow fever vaccination. Study context: Fractions of limited cellularity were prepared by means of SMART-Seq v4 Ultra Low Input. Notes on the study in general: Booster samples showed a return of most primary-vaccination clones (approximately 96% CD4, about 87% CD8).

The study made its TCR cDNA through 5'RACE template switching. That step introduced a universal primer site along with UMIs. MiXCR, run by TCRdb on the 5' RACE reads, gives a single entry per CDR3 protein. Altogether fewer than 350,000 distinct CDR3 sequences are present, 3.5% to 4.5% being singletons, with the ten largest covering roughly a fifth. This clonotype has only a few counts. Its specificity is not known. With V trimmed by 3 bases and J by 2 bases, 9 bases remained unmatched. Germline assignment: CDR1 SGHRS and CDR2 YFSETQ. The CDR3 runs to 17 residues. The sequences come from PBMCs, collected 15 days after the yellow fever booster vaccination. This chain connects TRBV5-1 to TRBJ2-3; 10 nucleotides line up with TRBD1. The TCR comes from a man younger than 30 who received the YFV17D yellow fever vaccine. CDR3 residues: CASSSSPGQGPTDTQYF. The CDR3 DNA reads as TGCGCCAGCAGCTCGTCCCCGGGACAGGGGCCCACAGATACGCAGTATTTT.